The sequence of this T cell receptor (beta chain) was determined in a study of CD8+ T cells in alopecia areata. Study-wide background: Scalp area affected, as a percentage, set the severity score of treated patients. Study-wide results and caveats: Treatment with tofacitinib significantly lowered scalp clonality and reduced expanded CD8+ clones among the top 100.

Treatment described: oral pan-JAK inhibitor, 5-10 mg twice daily. Lesional scalp punch biopsies and peripheral blood came from alopecia areata patients. As concerns this clone: Antigen unknown.

Once RNA had been extracted, it was reverse transcribed into cDNA to act as the sequencing template. Profiling relied on immunoSEQ multiplex PCR, and the TCRdb table lists in-frame clones only, not all of them. The table shows a few hundred thousand clones, with about two fifths occurring only once. The TCR comes from a human donor with alopecia areata. The source material was CD4+ T cells sorted from blood, sampled at roughly week 30, from a patient treated with tofacitinib.

The CDR3 DNA follows: TGTGCCAGCAAAAGCGCCGGGGAGCTGTTTTTT. Protein sequence: CASKSAGELFF. The rearrangement uses TRBV2 and TRBJ2-2; D gene unclear. CDR1 is SNHLY, CDR2 FYNNEI, per germline. The CDR3 runs to 11 residues. Trimming took off 7 bases at V and 6 bases at J, with 6 bases between the two ends.